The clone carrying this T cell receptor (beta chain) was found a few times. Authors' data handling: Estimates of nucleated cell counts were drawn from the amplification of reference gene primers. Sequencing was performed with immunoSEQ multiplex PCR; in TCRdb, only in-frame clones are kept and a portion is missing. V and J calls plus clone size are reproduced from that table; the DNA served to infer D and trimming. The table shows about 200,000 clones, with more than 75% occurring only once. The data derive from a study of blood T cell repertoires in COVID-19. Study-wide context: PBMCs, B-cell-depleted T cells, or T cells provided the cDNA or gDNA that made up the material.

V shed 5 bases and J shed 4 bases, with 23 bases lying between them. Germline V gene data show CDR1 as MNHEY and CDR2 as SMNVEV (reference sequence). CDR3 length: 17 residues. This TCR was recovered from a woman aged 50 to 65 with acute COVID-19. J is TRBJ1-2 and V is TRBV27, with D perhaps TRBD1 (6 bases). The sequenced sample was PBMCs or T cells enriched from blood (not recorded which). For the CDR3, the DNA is TGTGCCAGCAGTCCCCATCCTTCGGGACACCGTTTCTATGGCTACACCTTC. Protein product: CASSPHPSGHRFYGYTF.